This TCR beta chain was documented in a study of blood T cell repertoires in COVID-19. Germline CDR1 and CDR2: SNHLY and FYNNEI. The V end lost 5 bases, the J end lost 4 bases, and 15 bases lay between the germline ends. The CDR3 extends over 14 amino acids. As originally analysed: Counts of nucleated cells, estimated from reference gene primer amplification, were obtained. Some clones are missing from TCRdb's copy, which holds only in-frame ones; the method was immunoSEQ multiplex PCR. That table is the source of V, J and clone size, and D and trimming were worked out from the DNA. The sample holds fewer than 200,000 clones, 87% seen once. This clone appeared a few times.

This chain links TRBV2 with TRBJ2-7, with D possibly being TRBD2 (5 bases). The sequencing sample was made of peripheral blood. This clonotype was sampled from a man between 60 and 75 years old with active or convalescent COVID-19. The CDR3 DNA follows: TGTGCCAGCAGTAAAGAAGGACTCCTATACGAGCAGTACTTC. Its protein is CASSKEGLLYEQYF.